The rows below give T cell receptor beta chains drawn from one sample of a study of T cell responses to AZD1222 COVID-19 vaccine. Generated by immunoSEQ multiplex PCR, the TCRdb table keeps only in-frame clones and is missing some. The repertoire includes approximately 150,000 clones, around 84% of them detected once, and approximately 4.7% sits in the top ten. The source was peripheral blood, collected 28 days after the second AZD1222 dose. These receptors were taken from an adult who received the AZD1222 COVID-19 vaccine. Both conserved end residues are part of each CDR3. D genes are given only for firm matches. Some rows have no size entry. The others give once, few or many, or a class for an expanded clone.

j_call: TRBJ2-7; v_call: TRBV5-1; clone_size: NA; d_call: TRBD1; cdr3_nt: TGCGCCAGCAGCTTGCGGGGACAGTTCCAGGTTGGAGACGAGCAGTACTTC; cdr3_aa: CASSLRGQFQVGDEQYF
j_call: TRBJ1-5; v_call: TRBV3-1/TRBV3-2; clone_size: once; d_call: TRBD1; cdr3_nt: TGTGCCAGCAGCCGAGGGACAGGGGCCAATCAGCCCCAGCATTTT; cdr3_aa: CASSRGTGANQPQHF
j_call: TRBJ1-4; v_call: TRBV5-1; clone_size: NA; d_call: TRBD1; cdr3_nt: TGCGCCAGCAGCGCACAACAGGGGGACGCTAATGAAAAACTGTTTTTT; cdr3_aa: CASSAQQGDANEKLFF
j_call: TRBJ1-2; v_call: TRBV10-3; clone_size: NA; d_call: NA; cdr3_nt: TGTGCCATCAGTGGGTCCGGGGGGGATGGCTACACCTTC; cdr3_aa: CAISGSGGDGYTF
j_call: TRBJ2-7; v_call: TRBV7-8; clone_size: once; d_call: NA; cdr3_nt: TGTGCCAGCAGCTCCGACAGGCCGGCCTACGAGCAGTACTTC; cdr3_aa: CASSSDRPAYEQYF
j_call: TRBJ1-1; v_call: TRBV4-1; clone_size: NA; d_call: NA; cdr3_nt: TGCGCCAGCAGCCAAAGGGTTGGTTTCACTGAAGCTTTCTTT; cdr3_aa: CASSQRVGFTEAFF
j_call: TRBJ2-7; v_call: TRBV6-5; clone_size: NA; d_call: NA; cdr3_nt: TGTGCCAGCAGTTACTCGTCGGGGAGACCCTACGAGCAGTACTTC; cdr3_aa: CASSYSSGRPYEQYF
j_call: TRBJ1-2; v_call: TRBV6-5; clone_size: NA; d_call: TRBD1; cdr3_nt: TGTGCCAGCAGTTACTCCAAGGGACAGGTCTATGGCTACACCTTC; cdr3_aa: CASSYSKGQVYGYTF
j_call: TRBJ1-3; v_call: TRBV4-2; clone_size: once; d_call: TRBD1; cdr3_nt: TGTGCCAGCAGCCACGAAGACAGGGGCTCGGTAGGAAACACCATATATTTT; cdr3_aa: CASSHEDRGSVGNTIYF
j_call: TRBJ2-3; v_call: TRBV3-1/TRBV3-2; clone_size: NA; d_call: TRBD2; cdr3_nt: TGTGCCAGCAGCCAAGAAAGGAATTGGCTAGCGGGGGACGACACAGATACGCAGTATTTT; cdr3_aa: CASSQERNWLAGDDTDTQYF
j_call: TRBJ2-7; v_call: TRBV18; clone_size: NA; d_call: NA; cdr3_nt: TGTGCCAGCTCACCAAACAGGGATAGGCAGTACTTC; cdr3_aa: CASSPNRDRQYF
j_call: TRBJ2-7; v_call: TRBV27; clone_size: NA; d_call: NA; cdr3_nt: TGTGCCAGCAGTTTACAGATCCCTCCGAACGAGCAGTACTTC; cdr3_aa: CASSLQIPPNEQYF
j_call: TRBJ2-3; v_call: TRBV7-2; clone_size: NA; d_call: TRBD2; cdr3_nt: TGTGCCAGCAGCTTGGTAGCGGGAGGAGCAGATACGCAGTATTTT; cdr3_aa: CASSLVAGGADTQYF
j_call: TRBJ1-5; v_call: TRBV19; clone_size: NA; d_call: NA; cdr3_nt: TGTGCCAGTAAGATAGGGGATAGCAATCAGCCCCAGCATTTT; cdr3_aa: CASKIGDSNQPQHF
j_call: TRBJ2-1; v_call: TRBV5-1; clone_size: NA; d_call: NA; cdr3_nt: TGCGCCAGCAGCCCAGGCGGAGCCAATCCCTACAATGAGCAGTTCTTC; cdr3_aa: CASSPGGANPYNEQFF
j_call: TRBJ1-6; v_call: TRBV19; clone_size: NA; d_call: TRBD1; cdr3_nt: TGTGCCAGTAATGACAGGGGCTCCTATAATTCACCCCTCCACTTT; cdr3_aa: CASNDRGSYNSPLHF
j_call: TRBJ2-7; v_call: TRBV5-6; clone_size: once; d_call: NA; cdr3_nt: TGTGCCTTTAATTTCGGTTACGAGCAGTACTTC; cdr3_aa: CAFNFGYEQYF
j_call: TRBJ2-2; v_call: TRBV5-6; clone_size: NA; d_call: NA; cdr3_nt: TGTGCCAGCAGCAAAACACCCGCGAACACCGGGGAGCTGTTTTTT; cdr3_aa: CASSKTPANTGELFF
j_call: TRBJ1-3; v_call: TRBV15; clone_size: NA; d_call: NA; cdr3_nt: TGTGCCACCAGCAGAGATGGAGCAGGAACCCTCTCTGGAAACACCATATATTTT; cdr3_aa: CATSRDGAGTLSGNTIYF
j_call: TRBJ2-7; v_call: TRBV19; clone_size: NA; d_call: NA; cdr3_nt: TGTGCCAGTAGTATAGGTCTCGGACTGACCTACGAGCAGTACTTC; cdr3_aa: CASSIGLGLTYEQYF
j_call: TRBJ1-4; v_call: TRBV3-1/TRBV3-2; clone_size: NA; d_call: NA; cdr3_nt: TGTGCCAGCAGCCAAGCTCTGGGGGAAAAACTGTTTTTT; cdr3_aa: CASSQALGEKLFF
j_call: TRBJ1-1; v_call: TRBV3-1/TRBV3-2; clone_size: NA; d_call: NA; cdr3_nt: TGTGCCAGCAGCCAAACCTCGGGACGGAACACCCTTGAAGCTTTCTTT; cdr3_aa: CASSQTSGRNTLEAFF
j_call: TRBJ2-7; v_call: TRBV3-1/TRBV3-2; clone_size: few; d_call: TRBD1; cdr3_nt: TGTGCCAGCAGCCACCTAGGGGGCGGCGAGCAGTACTTC; cdr3_aa: CASSHLGGGEQYF
j_call: TRBJ1-5; v_call: TRBV2; clone_size: NA; d_call: NA; cdr3_nt: TGTGCCAGCACCCCCCCCCACAGGGTGCTAGGTAATCAGCCCCAGCATTTT; cdr3_aa: CASTPPHRVLGNQPQHF
j_call: TRBJ1-5; v_call: TRBV21-1; clone_size: NA; d_call: NA; cdr3_nt: TGTGCCAGCAGACCCGGGACAGGGGCGATGGAGCCCCAGCATTTT; cdr3_aa: CASRPGTGAMEPQHF
j_call: TRBJ1-4; v_call: TRBV4-2; clone_size: few; d_call: NA; cdr3_nt: TGTGCCAGCGGGAGCCCGGGTGAAAAACTGTTTTTT; cdr3_aa: CASGSPGEKLFF
j_call: TRBJ2-7; v_call: TRBV5-1; clone_size: NA; d_call: NA; cdr3_nt: TGCGCCAGCAGCTTCTCCTACGAGCAGTACTTC; cdr3_aa: CASSFSYEQYF
j_call: TRBJ1-2; v_call: TRBV9; clone_size: NA; d_call: NA; cdr3_nt: TGTGCCAGCAGCAAAGGACAGATGAACTATGGCTACACCTTC; cdr3_aa: CASSKGQMNYGYTF
j_call: TRBJ1-2; v_call: TRBV7-8; clone_size: NA; d_call: NA; cdr3_nt: TGTGCCAGCAGCCCGACATCTTATGGCTACACCTTC; cdr3_aa: CASSPTSYGYTF
j_call: TRBJ1-6; v_call: TRBV12-2; clone_size: NA; d_call: NA; cdr3_nt: TGTGCAAGTCGCTTAGCTGCCGAAGGGAGGGGAAATTCACCCCTCCACTTT; cdr3_aa: CASRLAAEGRGNSPLHF
j_call: TRBJ1-2; v_call: TRBV5-1; clone_size: NA; d_call: NA; cdr3_nt: TGCGCCAGCAGCTTGCAAGGGGATAACTATGGCTACACCTTC; cdr3_aa: CASSLQGDNYGYTF
j_call: TRBJ1-6; v_call: TRBV30; clone_size: NA; d_call: TRBD1; cdr3_nt: TGTGCCTGGGCGACAGGGAATAATTCACCCCTCCACTTT; cdr3_aa: CAWATGNNSPLHF
j_call: TRBJ2-5; v_call: TRBV7-6; clone_size: few; d_call: NA; cdr3_nt: TGTGCCAGCACCCGGGTAGGAACCCCCACGGAGACCCAGTACTTC; cdr3_aa: CASTRVGTPTETQYF
j_call: TRBJ1-5; v_call: TRBV7-2; clone_size: NA; d_call: TRBD1; cdr3_nt: TGTGCCAGCAGTCGACAGGGGTGGGAGCCCCAGCATTTT; cdr3_aa: CASSRQGWEPQHF
j_call: TRBJ1-2; v_call: TRBV20-1; clone_size: NA; d_call: NA; cdr3_nt: TGCAGTGCCCCTGTGCCGGGGGGCTACACCTTC; cdr3_aa: CSAPVPGGYTF
j_call: TRBJ2-3; v_call: TRBV11-3; clone_size: NA; d_call: NA; cdr3_nt: TGTGCCAGCAGCTTAGATCCGGATACGCAGTATTTT; cdr3_aa: CASSLDPDTQYF
j_call: TRBJ2-1; v_call: TRBV6-5; clone_size: NA; d_call: TRBD2; cdr3_nt: TGTGCCAGCAGATTTAGCGGGGGATCGCGGGAGCAGTTCTTC; cdr3_aa: CASRFSGGSREQFF
j_call: TRBJ2-1; v_call: TRBV27; clone_size: NA; d_call: TRBD2; cdr3_nt: TGTGCCAGCAGTTCTTATAGCGGGGGGGCCTACAATGAGCAGTTCTTC; cdr3_aa: CASSSYSGGAYNEQFF
j_call: TRBJ1-1; v_call: TRBV5-1; clone_size: NA; d_call: NA; cdr3_nt: TGCGCCAGCAGCTTGGACAGCCAGAACACTGAAGCTTTCTTT; cdr3_aa: CASSLDSQNTEAFF
j_call: TRBJ1-4; v_call: TRBV9; clone_size: NA; d_call: NA; cdr3_nt: TGTGCCAGCAGCGTCTTCGCGACATCAACTAATGAAAAACTGTTTTTT; cdr3_aa: CASSVFATSTNEKLFF
j_call: TRBJ2-2; v_call: TRBV19; clone_size: few; d_call: NA; cdr3_nt: TGTGCCTCCGCGGAGGGGCCGTCGAGCACCGGGGAGCTGTTTTTT; cdr3_aa: CASAEGPSSTGELFF